This T cell receptor beta chain came from a study of cytomegalovirus exposure and HLA in healthy donors. Study findings and constraints: Rarity characterized most TCR sequences, yet some public TCRs appeared in many donors.

This clone has only a few counts. Its antigen is undetermined. PCR was performed using 60 Vbeta and 13 Jbeta primers. The data were produced by immunoSEQ multiplex PCR, yet TCRdb's version contains in-frame clones alone and is incomplete. This table has approximately 140,000 clones, around 72% appearing once. V lost 7 bases, J lost 2 bases, and 6 bases lay in between. Germline V gives CDR1 SNHLY, CDR2 FYNNEI. CDR3 length equals 12 residues. Sequenced sample: PBMCs. The J gene is TRBJ1-5, the V gene TRBV2; a possible D gene is TRBD1 (5 bases). This sequence was found in a woman between 40 and 50 years old in good health and CMV-seronegative. The CDR3 sequence is CASKQGNQPQHF. In nucleotides, the CDR3 is TGTGCCAGCAAACAGGGCAATCAGCCCCAGCATTTT.